The clone carrying this T cell receptor (beta chain) appeared a few times. This sample was included in a study of early T cells in non-severe SARS-CoV-2 infection. CDR1 DFQATT and CDR2 SNEGSKA come from the germline V gene (reference sequence). There are 16 residues in the CDR3. J was trimmed by 2 bases and V by 3 bases; bases with no gene match: 9. Unique molecular identifiers were added to individual cDNA molecules. TCRdb independently ran MiXCR on the 5' RACE reads; one entry per CDR3 protein. This table holds roughly 80,000 distinct CDR3 sequences, roughly 13% found once. The chain links TRBV20-1 to TRBJ2-3, with 9 bases identical to TRBD2. The sequenced material came from whole blood. This receptor was obtained from an adult who was a healthcare worker with PCR-confirmed SARS-CoV-2 infection or an uninfected control (not recorded which). For the CDR3, the DNA is TGCAGTGCTAGGGTCGGGCTAGCGGGGAACACAGATACGCAGTATTTT. The encoded protein is CSARVGLAGNTDTQYF.